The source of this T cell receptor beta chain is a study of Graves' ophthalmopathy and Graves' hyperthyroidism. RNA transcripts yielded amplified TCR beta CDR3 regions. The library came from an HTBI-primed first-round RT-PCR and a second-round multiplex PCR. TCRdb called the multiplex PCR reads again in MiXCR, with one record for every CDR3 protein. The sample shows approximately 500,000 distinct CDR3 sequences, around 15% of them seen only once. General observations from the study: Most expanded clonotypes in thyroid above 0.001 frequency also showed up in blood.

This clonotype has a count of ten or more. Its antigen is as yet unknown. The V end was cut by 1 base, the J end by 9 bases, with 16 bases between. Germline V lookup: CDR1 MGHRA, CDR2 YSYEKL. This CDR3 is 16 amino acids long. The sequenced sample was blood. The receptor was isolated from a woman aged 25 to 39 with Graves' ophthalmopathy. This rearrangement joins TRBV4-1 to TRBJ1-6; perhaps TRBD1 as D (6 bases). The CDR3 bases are TGCGCCAGCAGCCAAGGACGGGGGCGTAACGGTTCACCCCTCCACTTT. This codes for CASSQGRGRNGSPLHF.